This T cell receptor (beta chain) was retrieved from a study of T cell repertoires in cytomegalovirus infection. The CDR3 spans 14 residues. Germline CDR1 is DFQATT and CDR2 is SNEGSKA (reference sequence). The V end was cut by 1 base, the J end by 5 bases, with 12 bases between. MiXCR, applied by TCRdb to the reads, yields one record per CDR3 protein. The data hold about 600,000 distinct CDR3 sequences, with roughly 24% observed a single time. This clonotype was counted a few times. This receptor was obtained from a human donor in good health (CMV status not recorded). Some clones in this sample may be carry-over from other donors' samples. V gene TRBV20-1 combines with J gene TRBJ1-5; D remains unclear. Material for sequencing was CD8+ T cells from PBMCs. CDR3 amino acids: CSARGTVVDQPQHF. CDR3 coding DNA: TGCAGTGCTAGAGGAACAGTCGTGGATCAGCCCCAGCATTTT.